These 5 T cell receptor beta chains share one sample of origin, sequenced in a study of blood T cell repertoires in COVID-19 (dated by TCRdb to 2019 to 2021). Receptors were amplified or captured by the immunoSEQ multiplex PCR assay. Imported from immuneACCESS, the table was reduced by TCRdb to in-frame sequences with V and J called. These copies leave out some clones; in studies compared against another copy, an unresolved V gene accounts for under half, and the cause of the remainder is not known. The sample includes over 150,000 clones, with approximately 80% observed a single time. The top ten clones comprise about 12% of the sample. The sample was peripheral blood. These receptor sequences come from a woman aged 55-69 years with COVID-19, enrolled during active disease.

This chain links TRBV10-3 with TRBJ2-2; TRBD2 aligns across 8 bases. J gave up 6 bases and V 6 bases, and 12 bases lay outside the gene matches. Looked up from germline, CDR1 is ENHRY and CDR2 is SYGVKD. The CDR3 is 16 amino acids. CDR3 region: CAIRSEREKKPGELFF. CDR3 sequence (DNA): TGTGCCATCAGGTCTGAGCGGGAGAAAAAACCCGGGGAGCTGTTTTTT.

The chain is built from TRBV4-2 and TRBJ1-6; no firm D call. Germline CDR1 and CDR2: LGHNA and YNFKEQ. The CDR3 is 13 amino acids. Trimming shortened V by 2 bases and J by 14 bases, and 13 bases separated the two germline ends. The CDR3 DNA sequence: TGTGCCAGCAGCCAATCTGCCTCGGAGACCCTCCACTTT. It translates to CASSQSASETLHF.

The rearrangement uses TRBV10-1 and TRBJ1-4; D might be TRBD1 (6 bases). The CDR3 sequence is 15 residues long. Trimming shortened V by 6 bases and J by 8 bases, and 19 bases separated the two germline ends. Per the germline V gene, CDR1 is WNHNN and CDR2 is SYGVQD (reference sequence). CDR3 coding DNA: TGCGCCAGCAGATTCTCGCAGGGGTGGTTGGAAAAACTGTTTTTT. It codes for CASRFSQGWLEKLFF.

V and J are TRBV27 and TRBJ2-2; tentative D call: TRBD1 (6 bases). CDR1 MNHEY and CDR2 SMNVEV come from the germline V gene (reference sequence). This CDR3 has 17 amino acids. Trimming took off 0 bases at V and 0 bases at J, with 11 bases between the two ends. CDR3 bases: TGTGCCAGCAGTTTATCCCCGGGACAAGCGAACACCGGGGAGCTGTTTTTT. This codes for CASSLSPGQANTGELFF.

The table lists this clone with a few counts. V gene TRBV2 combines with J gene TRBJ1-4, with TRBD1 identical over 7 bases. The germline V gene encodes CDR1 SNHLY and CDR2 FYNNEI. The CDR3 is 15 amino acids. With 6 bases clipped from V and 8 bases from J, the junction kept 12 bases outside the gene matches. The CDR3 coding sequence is TGTGCCAGCAGGTCGGGGAGACAGGGTTACGAAAAACTGTTTTTT. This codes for CASRSGRQGYEKLFF.